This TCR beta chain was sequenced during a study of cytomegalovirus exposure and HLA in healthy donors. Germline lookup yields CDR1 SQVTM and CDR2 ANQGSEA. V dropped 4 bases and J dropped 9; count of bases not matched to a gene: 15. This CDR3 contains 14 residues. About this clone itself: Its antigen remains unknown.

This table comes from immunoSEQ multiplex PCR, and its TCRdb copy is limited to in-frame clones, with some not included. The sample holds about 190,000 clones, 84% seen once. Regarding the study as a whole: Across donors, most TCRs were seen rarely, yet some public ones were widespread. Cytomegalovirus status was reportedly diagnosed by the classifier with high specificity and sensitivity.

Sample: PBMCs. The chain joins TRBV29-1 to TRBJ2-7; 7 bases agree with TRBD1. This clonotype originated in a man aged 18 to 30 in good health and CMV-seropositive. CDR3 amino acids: CSVADRPSASSQYF. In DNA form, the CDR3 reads TGCAGCGTTGCGGACAGGCCCAGCGCTTCCTCGCAGTACTTC.